The 20 T cell receptor beta chains below come from one sample, sequenced in a study of Graves' ophthalmopathy and Graves' hyperthyroidism. As the template, RNA transcripts were used to amplify TCR beta CDR3 regions. First-round RT-PCR with HTBI primers preceded a second-round multiplex PCR. TCRdb re-called the multiplex PCR reads through MiXCR, storing one row per CDR3 protein. The table includes about 620,000 distinct CDR3 sequences, about 24% detected once. Sequencing used peripheral blood. All receptors derive from a woman aged 18-29 years with stable Graves' hyperthyroidism. Some clones in this sample may be carry-over from other donors' samples.

The chain carries TRBV6-2 or TRBV6-3 and TRBJ1-1; D is perhaps TRBD1 (5 bases). With 2 bases removed from V and 5 bases from J, the gap between germline ends came to 9 bases. Germline assignment: CDR1 MNHEY and CDR2 SVGEGT. There are 13 residues in the CDR3. CDR3 sequence reads: CASSYAGGTEAFF. The CDR3 DNA reads TGTGCCAGCAGTTACGCCGGGGGAACTGAAGCTTTCTTT.

This clonotype was recorded many times. The V call is TRBV6-5, the J call TRBJ2-7; D not certain. The CDR3 extends over 15 amino acids. Looked up from germline, CDR1 is MNHEY and CDR2 is SVGAGI. V was pared by 2 bases and J by 7 bases, with 18 bases between. CDR3 in amino acids: CASSYQDRASLEQYF. For the CDR3, the DNA is TGTGCCAGCAGTTACCAGGACCGGGCGAGTTTGGAGCAGTACTTC.

This clonotype was counted at least ten times. The CDR3 end shows no conserved phenylalanine or tryptophan, and so a read error is likely. The chain carries TRBV7-9 and TRBJ2-5; D ambiguous. This CDR3 is 12 amino acids long. Between the trimmed V and J ends, which lost 2 bases and 4 bases, there was a span of 5 bases. Germline V gene data show CDR1 as SEHNR and CDR2 as FQNEAQ (reference sequence). The CDR3 DNA reads TGTGCCAGCAGCTTAAACGTAGAGACCCAGTACCTC. Translation: CASSLNVETQYL.

This clonotype was detected a few times. This may stem from a read error, because a much larger clone lies one nucleotide away. V and J are TRBV12-3 or TRBV12-4 and TRBJ1-1; 12 bases are shared with TRBD1. The CDR3 covers 14 residues. V dropped 11 bases and J dropped 1; count of bases not matched to a gene: 5. For the CDR3, the DNA is TGTGCCGGCCGGGACAGGGGGCGGAACACTGAAGCTTTCTTT. This translates into CAGRDRGRNTEAFF.

The chain is built from TRBV28 and TRBJ2-7; TRBD1 matches at 8 bases. J lost 3 bases, V lost 6 bases, and 13 bases had no gene match. Germline-derived CDR1 and CDR2 are MDHEN and SYDVKM. The CDR3 is 16 residues long. The CDR3: CASSARSGTGRYEQYF. In DNA, the CDR3 is TGTGCCAGCAGCGCTAGATCCGGGACAGGACGCTACGAGCAGTACTTC.

The table lists this clonotype with many counts. V usage is TRBV6-2 or TRBV6-3 and J usage is TRBJ2-2; D remains unclear. Germline-derived CDR1 and CDR2 are MNHEY and SVGEGT. The CDR3 has 17 amino acids. V was shortened by 2 bases and J by 5 bases, with 18 bases between the two germline ends. The DNA of the CDR3 is TGTGCCAGCAGTTACCAACTGGGCGGCGCCATAACCGGGGAGCTGTTTTTT. Its translation: CASSYQLGGAITGELFF.

This clonotype was recorded many times. The chain links TRBV7-6 to TRBJ2-5, with 15 nucleotides matching TRBD2. This CDR3 region has 17 residues. Germline V lookup: CDR1 SGHVS, CDR2 FNYEAQ. The J segment lost 1 base and the V segment lost 5 bases, leaving 5 bases of the junction unmatched. The CDR3, as DNA: TGTGCCAGCAGCCTGGGACTAGCGGGGGGAGGCCAAGAGACCCAGTACTTC. Translated, it gives CASSLGLAGGGQETQYF.

This clonotype was seen at least ten times. The chain employs TRBV12-3 or TRBV12-4 and TRBJ1-6, with 9 bases lining up with TRBD1. CDR3 length: 15 amino acids. With 5 bases clipped from V and 9 bases from J, the junction kept 8 bases outside the gene matches. CDR3 protein: CASSPRDREASPLHF. The CDR3 region has the DNA TGTGCCAGCAGTCCCCGGGACAGGGAAGCTTCACCCCTCCACTTT.

This clonotype was seen only a few times. This chain uses TRBV6-1 with TRBJ2-7; 7 bases are a match to TRBD1. This CDR3 has 18 residues. Germline V gives CDR1 MNHNS, CDR2 SASEGT. V was clipped by 2 bases and J by 4 bases; unmatched bases: 17. The CDR3 region is CASSESPLTGLLTYEQYF. The CDR3 DNA follows: TGTGCCAGCAGTGAATCCCCACTGACAGGGCTACTTACATACGAGCAGTACTTC.

This clonotype was recorded at least ten times. V usage is TRBV7-9 and J usage is TRBJ1-1; D perhaps matches TRBD1 (5 bases). The germline CDR1 and CDR2 sequences are SEHNR and FQNEAQ (reference sequence). The ends were cut back, 5 bases at V and 1 base at J, with 11 bases in the middle. The CDR3 runs to 14 residues. The CDR3 bases are TGTGCCAGCAGCCTACCGACAGAGAACACTGAAGCTTTCTTT. It is translated as CASSLPTENTEAFF.

Comments on this clonotype: This could be a read error, since a much larger clone is one nucleotide away. Because it lacks the conserved phenylalanine or tryptophan at the end, this CDR3 is likely a read error. V usage is TRBV7-6 and J usage is TRBJ1-2; a weak D match, TRBD1 (5 bases). CDR3 length: 14 amino acids. V dropped 2 bases and J dropped 4 bases, with 11 bases sitting between them. The V gene's germline CDR1 is SGHVS and CDR2 FNYEAQ. Here the CDR3 DNA reads TGTGCCAGCAGCTTACATCTGGGGGGCTATGGCTACACCGTC. Translating gives CASSLHLGGYGYTV.

The V and J genes are TRBV27 and TRBJ1-2; D gene ambiguous. Trimming left V 2 bases short and J 7 bases short, with 11 bases between. The germline V gene encodes CDR1 MNHEY and CDR2 SMNVEV (reference sequence). The CDR3 extends over 13 amino acids. In DNA, the CDR3 is TGTGCCAGCAGTTTAGGTGACAACCTTGGCTACACCTTC. Translating gives CASSLGDNLGYTF.

This clonotype showed up many times. The chain carries TRBV5-1 and TRBJ1-2; D possibly corresponds to TRBD1 (6 bases). Trimming pared 4 bases from V and 8 bases from J, leaving 18 bases between. Germline V gene lookup returns CDR1 SGHRS and CDR2 YFSETQ. The CDR3 extends over 14 amino acids. The CDR3 nucleotides are TGCGCCAGCAGCAGTCGTATTGGACAGCCGGGCTACACCTTC. As protein: CASSSRIGQPGYTF.

In its sample, this clonotype was seen many times. This chain uses TRBV20-1 with TRBJ2-5; D unresolved. Per the germline V gene, CDR1 is DFQATT and CDR2 is SNEGSKA (reference sequence). Deletions cut 0 bases from V and 7 bases from J, with 12 bases between. CDR3 size: 13 residues. This CDR3 is CSARDQTRGTQYF. In DNA form, the CDR3 reads TGCAGTGCTAGAGATCAAACCCGAGGGACCCAGTACTTC.

Points on this clonotype: A much larger clonotype is one base distant, so this may be a read error. The rearrangement links TRBV2 to TRBJ1-5; D remains unclear. The CDR3 spans 13 residues. From germline, CDR1 is SNHLY and CDR2 FYNNEI. This CDR3 reads CASRRAGNQPQQF. The CDR3 coding sequence is TGTGCCAGCAGGAGGGCAGGCAATCAGCCCCAGCAGTTT.

J is TRBJ1-1 and V is TRBV6-1, with D possibly TRBD1 on 6 matching bases. CDR1 MNHNS and CDR2 SASEGT come from the germline V gene. There are 12 residues in the CDR3. The CDR3 here is CVCTRGISEAFF. The CDR3, as DNA: TGTGTTTGTACCAGGGGTATCTCTGAAGCTTTCTTT.

This clonotype appeared many times. The chain uses TRBV19 and TRBJ1-5; D is undetermined. The germline V and J ends were trimmed by 3 bases and 6 bases, with 21 bases remaining between them. The CDR3 spans 17 residues. The germline gives CDR1 LNHDA, CDR2 SQIVND (reference sequence). The CDR3 coding sequence is TGTGCCAGTAGTATGGTGCCCTGGGGAAATTTGATTCAGCCCCAGCATTTT. Amino acids: CASSMVPWGNLIQPQHF.

The chain couples TRBV6-1 to TRBJ1-3; D might be TRBD1 (5 bases). Germline CDR1 MNHNS, CDR2 SASEGT. V was cut by 6 bases and J by 0 bases, with 15 bases left in between. This CDR3 has 16 amino acids. The CDR3 nucleotides are TGTGCCAGCAGAAGGGGAGGACCGACCTCTGGAAACACCATATATTTT. Translation gives CASRRGGPTSGNTIYF.

This clonotype was counted ten times or more. The chain uses TRBV19 and TRBJ2-2, with 7 bases matching TRBD1. This CDR3 is built from 15 residues. V dropped 6 bases and J dropped 2; count of bases not matched to a gene: 6. CDR1 is LNHDA and CDR2 is SQIVND in the germline V gene (reference sequence). CDR3 coding DNA: TGTGCCAGTAGGCCGGGACAGACCAACACCGGGGAGCTGTTTTTT. It translates to CASRPGQTNTGELFF.

This clonotype came up a few times. The rearrangement joins TRBV6-1 to TRBJ2-7; TRBD1 might be the D (5 bases). The length of the CDR3 is 12 residues. V lost 6 bases and J 7 bases, leaving 13 bases between the germline ends. In germline, CDR1 is MNHNS, CDR2 SASEGT. This CDR3 reads CASSSDTKEQYF. The CDR3 DNA reads TGTGCCAGCAGCTCGGACACTAAGGAGCAGTACTTC.